This passage covers 21 T cell receptor beta chains from one sample sequenced in a study of tumor and adjacent non-tumor tissue in lung cancer. A modified ARM-PCR protocol with three rounds of nested PCR amplified TCRbeta. TCRdb ran MiXCR on the multiplex PCR reads and lists one entry per CDR3 protein. The table has more than 120,000 distinct CDR3 sequences, around 61% seen once. The template was RNA from unsorted bulk tissue. Sequenced input: lung tumor tissue. These receptors all come from a man in his sixties with small cell lung cancer.

The J gene is TRBJ2-4, the V gene TRBV20-1; the D is unclear. CDR3 size: 11 residues. The V gene's germline CDR1 is DFQATT and CDR2 SNEGSKA (reference sequence). V was clipped by 3 bases and J by 8 bases, with 8 bases between them. CDR3 sequence: CSASRPYIQYF. The CDR3 region has the DNA TGCAGTGCTAGTCGCCCATACATTCAGTACTTC.

With regard to this clonotype: This may be a read error, as it is one base from a much larger clone. This chain joins TRBV12-3 or TRBV12-4 and TRBJ2-1; TRBD1 or TRBD2 may be the D gene (5 bases each). Trimming removed 8 bases from V and 8 bases from J, with 13 bases in between. The CDR3 is 12 residues long. The CDR3 loop reads CASQRGVDEQFF. CDR3 DNA: TGTGCCAGCCAACGAGGGGTCGATGAGCAGTTCTTC.

This clonotype was detected once. The CDR3 coding sequence is TGCGCCAGCAGCCACCTTGGGGGCCCTCTCACAGATACGCAGTATTTT. This translates into CASSHLGGPLTDTQYF. V usage is TRBV4-1 and J usage is TRBJ2-3; D is perhaps TRBD1 (6 bases). The CDR3 contains 16 residues. The V gene lost 3 bases and the J gene lost 2 bases, with 15 bases spanning the gap. Germline CDR1 is MGHRA and CDR2 is YSYEKL.

Note on this clonotype: The CDR3 end shows no conserved phenylalanine or tryptophan, and so a read error is likely. J is TRBJ1-1 and V is TRBV29-1; D is uncertain. The germline V gene has CDR1 SQVTM and CDR2 ANQGSEA. Deletions cut 0 bases from V and 9 bases from J, with 20 bases between. CDR3 length: 15 residues. CDR3 nucleotide sequence: TGCAGCGTTGAAGATGTGTCGCGCTCGGGTCTAAAAGCTTTCATT. The encoded protein is CSVEDVSRSGLKAFI.

The chain carries TRBV20-1 and TRBJ1-4; D gene unclear. This CDR3 is built from 13 residues. Trimming removed 1 base from V and 0 bases from J, with 3 bases in between. The germline V gene encodes CDR1 DFQATT and CDR2 SNEGSKA (reference sequence). CDR3 sequence: CSARVATNEKLFF. CDR3 nucleotides: TGCAGTGCTAGAGTTGCAACTAATGAAAAACTGTTTTTT.

The chain recombines TRBV5-1 with TRBJ2-7, with a tentative D call TRBD2 (5 bases). The germline V gene has CDR1 SGHRS and CDR2 YFSETQ. CDR3 length: 13 residues. DNA of the CDR3: TGCGTCAGCAGCTTGGGAGCGAACTACGAGCAGTACGTC. Its protein is CVSSLGANYEQYV.

For the CDR3, the DNA is TGTGCCAGCAGCTTAATGCCGGGAAACTATGCCTTCACCTTC. Protein: CASSLMPGNYAFTF. This chain connects TRBV11-3 to TRBJ1-2; D remains ambiguous. Germline V gives CDR1 SGHNT, CDR2 YENEEA. The germline V and J ends were trimmed by 2 bases and 13 bases, with 20 bases remaining between them. This CDR3 contains 14 residues.

This clonotype was counted a few times. The chain is built from TRBV6-1 and TRBJ2-3; D is perhaps TRBD1 or TRBD2 (5 bases each). This CDR3 contains 20 residues. Germline CDR1 MNHNS, CDR2 SASEGT. Trimming pared 4 bases from V and 0 bases from J, leaving 26 bases between. CDR3 sequence: CASSASVGPPDGASTDTQYF. The DNA of the CDR3 is TGTGCCAGCAGTGCAAGTGTGGGACCGCCTGATGGGGCTAGCACAGATACGCAGTATTTT.

This clonotype was seen more than once but under ten times. The chain has TRBV4-1 and TRBJ1-4; D is unclear. Trimming left V 4 bases short and J 6 bases short, with 9 bases between. This CDR3 comprises 13 residues. CDR1 is MGHRA, CDR2 YSYEKL, per germline. The CDR3 bases are TGCGCCAGCAGCCCACTCGGGTATGAAAAACTGTTTTTT. Its translation is CASSPLGYEKLFF.

This sequence joins TRBV20-1 and TRBJ2-1; TRBD1 aligns across 10 bases. Unmatched junction bases numbered 11, after V lost 6 bases and J lost 6 bases. CDR1 and CDR2 (germline): DFQATT, SNEGSKA (reference sequence). CDR3 size: 15 residues. The DNA for the CDR3 is TGCAGTGCATTGTCACCGGGACAGGGGTCCAATGAGCAGTTCTTC. Translated, it gives CSALSPGQGSNEQFF.

J is TRBJ2-1 and V is TRBV29-1; a possible D gene is TRBD1 (5 bases). CDR1 and CDR2 from the germline V gene are SQVTM and ANQGSEA. V lost 4 bases to trimming and J lost 8 bases, with 18 bases between them. CDR3 length: 14 residues. As DNA, the CDR3 is TGCAGCGTTGGGGGCAGAGGACCGAACGATGAGCAGTTCTTC. It encodes CSVGGRGPNDEQFF.

A note on this clonotype: At one end, the junction sequence differs from germline, possibly due to a read error. The chain is built from TRBV20-1 and TRBJ1-5, with D unresolved. This CDR3 contains 15 residues. The germline V gene encodes CDR1 DFQATT and CDR2 SNEGSKA (reference sequence). CDR3 nucleotides: TGCAATGCTAGAGATGGATCCCGGGAGGATCAGCCCCAGCATTTT. Translated, it gives CNARDGSREDQPQHF.

This clonotype was seen a few times. The junction departs from the called germline gene at one end, perhaps through a read error. The chain carries TRBV4-1 and TRBJ1-1; weak D call: TRBD1 (5 bases). The CDR3 is 14 amino acids. Germline V CDR1 and CDR2: MGHRA, YSYEKL. Written as DNA, the CDR3 is TGCGCCAGCAGCCGGGACCGGTGGGGTACTGAAGCTTTCTTC. It specifies CASSRDRWGTEAFF.

As for this clonotype: This could be a read error, since a much larger clone is one nucleotide away. Without the conserved terminal phenylalanine or tryptophan, this CDR3 likely stems from a read error. The chain couples TRBV6-6 to TRBJ2-1; 10 bases align to TRBD2. CDR1 MNHNY and CDR2 SVGAGI come from the germline V gene (reference sequence). V shed 8 bases and J 8 bases; nucleotides not matched to a gene: 6. The CDR3 runs to 13 residues. The CDR3 protein is CASAWTSGHEQFS. In DNA, the CDR3 is TGTGCCAGCGCATGGACTAGCGGCCATGAGCAGTTCTCC.

This clonotype is labeled as medium-sized (0.01 to 0.1%). The chain employs TRBV11-2 and TRBJ2-3, with TRBD2 identical over 7 bases. From germline, CDR1 is SGHAT and CDR2 FQNNGV. This CDR3 has 15 amino acids. The V gene end was trimmed by 3 bases and the J gene end by 2 bases; junction bases not matched to a gene: 5. The CDR3 DNA reads as TGTGCCAGCAGCTTTAGCGGGTATTACACAGATACGCAGTATTTT. Its translation: CASSFSGYYTDTQYF.

V gene TRBV4-1 combines with J gene TRBJ2-1, with 9 bases matching TRBD1. CDR3 length equals 15 residues. J lost 7 bases, V lost 4 bases, and 8 bases had no gene match. The germline V gene has CDR1 MGHRA and CDR2 YSYEKL. As DNA, the CDR3 is TGCGCCAGCAGCCGAGGGGACAGGGAATATAATGAGCAGTTCTTC. Its translation is CASSRGDREYNEQFF.

The chain has TRBV6-1 and TRBJ2-2; 9 positions agree with TRBD2. V lost 7 bases to trimming and J lost 5 bases; unmatched junction nucleotides: 11. CDR1 is MNHNS, CDR2 SASEGT, per germline. The CDR3 consists of 16 residues. CDR3 nucleotide sequence: TGTGCCAGCACTACGTGGAAAGCGGGAGGAACCGGGGAGCTGTTTTTT. Protein sequence: CASTTWKAGGTGELFF.

The chain carries TRBV30 and TRBJ2-5; D uncertain. Trimming left V 2 bases short and J 2 bases short, with 9 bases between. CDR3 size: 13 residues. Per the germline V gene, CDR1 is GTSNPN and CDR2 is SVGIG (reference sequence). Here the CDR3 DNA reads TGTGCCTGGAGTCGGAACGTACAAGAGACCCAGTACTTC. It translates to CAWSRNVQETQYF.

The chain uses TRBV29-1 and TRBJ2-5; 7 positions agree with TRBD2. V was clipped by 6 bases and J by 4 bases; unmatched bases: 14. Germline V gene sequence: CDR1 SQVTM, CDR2 ANQGSEA. This CDR3 has 15 residues. The CDR3 sequence is CSVGGQRGWRETQYF. The DNA of the CDR3 is TGCAGCGTCGGGGGTCAGCGGGGTTGGCGAGAGACCCAGTACTTC.

A word on this clonotype: A read error is likely, as this CDR3 ends without the conserved phenylalanine or tryptophan. V usage is TRBV14 and J usage is TRBJ2-4, with D hard to call. The CDR3 is made up of 13 amino acids. The germline V gene encodes CDR1 SGHDN and CDR2 FVKESK. The CDR3 nucleotides read TGTGCCAGCAGCCAAGGAGCCAAAAACGTTCAGTACCTC. Amino acids: CASSQGAKNVQYL.

As regards this clonotype: A much larger clone is a single base away; this may be a read error. Without the conserved terminal phenylalanine or tryptophan, this CDR3 likely stems from a read error. This chain uses TRBV14 with TRBJ2-1; 7 nucleotides line up with TRBD2. V trimming: 0 bases; J trimming: 7 bases; junction bases outside the gene matches: 3. CDR3 length: 14 residues. Per germline, CDR1 SGHDN and CDR2 FVKESK. The CDR3 nucleotides read TGTGCCAGCAGCCAAGATCGGGGGGAGAATGAGCAGTTCTTA. Translated: CASSQDRGENEQFL.